What follows are 8 T cell receptor beta chains derived from one specimen sequenced in a study of blood T cell repertoires in COVID-19. The protocol was immunoSEQ multiplex PCR, while the TCRdb copy is restricted to in-frame clones and leaves out a portion. The sample carries 75,000 to 100,000 clones, 65% to 85% recorded once. Source material: peripheral blood. Receptors originate from a woman of 80 years or more with acute or convalescent COVID-19.

This clone appeared once. This sequence joins TRBV5-1 and TRBJ1-4, with D possibly being TRBD1 (5 bases). Trimming removed 8 bases from V and 3 bases from J, with 17 bases in between. CDR3 length: 15 amino acids. Germline V CDR1 and CDR2: SGHRS, YFSETQ. The CDR3 sequence: CASTRSGVANEKLFF. CDR3 DNA: TGCGCCAGTACACGATCGGGGGTTGCTAATGAAAAACTGTTTTTT.

This clone was seen more than once but under ten times. The V and J genes are TRBV10-3 and TRBJ2-3, with TRBD2 matching over 11 bases. Trimming at V came to 3 bases and at J to 5 bases, leaving 1 base not matched to a gene. The CDR3 loop spans 14 amino acids. The germline V gene encodes CDR1 ENHRY and CDR2 SYGVKD. The chain's CDR3 is CAISDLAGGDTQYF. The CDR3 DNA sequence: TGTGCCATCAGTGACCTAGCGGGGGGAGATACGCAGTATTTT.

A few counts support this clone. This rearrangement joins TRBV9 to TRBJ2-1; D unresolved. The CDR3 has 11 amino acids. Germline V gene sequence: CDR1 SGDLS, CDR2 YYNGEE. V shed 3 bases and J shed 8 bases, with 6 bases lying between them. As DNA, the CDR3 is TGTGCCAGCAGCGGCGTACATGAGCAGTTCTTC. Amino acids: CASSGVHEQFF.

V gene TRBV6-2 or TRBV6-3 combines with J gene TRBJ2-1; weak D call: TRBD2 (5 bases). Between the trimmed V and J ends, which lost 2 bases and 0 bases, there was a span of 14 bases. Per the germline V gene, CDR1 is MNHEY and CDR2 is SVGEGT. The CDR3 consists of 17 residues. The CDR3 nucleotides are TGTGCCAGCAGTTACAAGCGGACCCAAAGCTCCTACAATGAGCAGTTCTTC. Translated, it gives CASSYKRTQSSYNEQFF.

CDR3 in DNA: TGTGCCAGCCGGCTAGCGGAAAGCACAGATACGCAGTATTTT. Protein: CASRLAESTDTQYF. J is TRBJ2-3 and V is TRBV7-9; 7 bases are a match to TRBD2. Germline V gene lookup returns CDR1 SEHNR and CDR2 FQNEAQ (reference sequence). The CDR3 runs 14 residues. Unmatched junction bases numbered 5, after V lost 8 bases and J lost 0 bases.

The chain combines TRBV2 with TRBJ1-4, with 9 bases fitting TRBD1. The V segment lost 6 bases and the J segment 8 bases; nucleotides outside the gene matches: 4. This CDR3 is built from 13 residues. Per germline, CDR1 SNHLY and CDR2 FYNNEI. The CDR3 loop is CASRGTGWEKLFF. CDR3 bases: TGTGCCAGCAGGGGGACAGGGTGGGAAAAACTGTTTTTT. Together with reference TRBV2 and TRBJ1-4, the CDR3 gives the full variable domain: EPEVTQTPSHQVTQMGQEVILRCVPISNHLYFYWYRQILGQKVEFLVSFYNNEISEKSEIFDDQFSVERPDGSNFTLKIRSTKLEDSAMYFCASRGTGWEKLFFGSGTQLSVL.

DNA for the CDR3: TGTGCCAGCAGCTCGCCCCGGGTAGCGGGCTCAAACACCGGGGAGCTGTTTTTT. Amino acid sequence: CASSSPRVAGSNTGELFF. The rearrangement joins TRBV5-8 to TRBJ2-2; 7 positions agree with TRBD2. The CDR3 extends over 18 amino acids. Germline V gene data show CDR1 as SGHTS and CDR2 as YDEGEE. The V gene end was trimmed by 3 bases and the J gene end by 2 bases; junction bases not matched to a gene: 13.

This clone appeared a few times. The chain carries TRBV2 and TRBJ1-5, with D possibly matching TRBD1 (6 bases). The V end lost 7 bases, the J end lost 4 bases, and 14 bases lay between the germline ends. CDR3 length equals 14 residues. Per germline, CDR1 SNHLY and CDR2 FYNNEI. Written as DNA, the CDR3 is TGTGCCAGCACGGGTGTTACAGGGAATCAGCCCCAGCATTTT. This codes for CASTGVTGNQPQHF.